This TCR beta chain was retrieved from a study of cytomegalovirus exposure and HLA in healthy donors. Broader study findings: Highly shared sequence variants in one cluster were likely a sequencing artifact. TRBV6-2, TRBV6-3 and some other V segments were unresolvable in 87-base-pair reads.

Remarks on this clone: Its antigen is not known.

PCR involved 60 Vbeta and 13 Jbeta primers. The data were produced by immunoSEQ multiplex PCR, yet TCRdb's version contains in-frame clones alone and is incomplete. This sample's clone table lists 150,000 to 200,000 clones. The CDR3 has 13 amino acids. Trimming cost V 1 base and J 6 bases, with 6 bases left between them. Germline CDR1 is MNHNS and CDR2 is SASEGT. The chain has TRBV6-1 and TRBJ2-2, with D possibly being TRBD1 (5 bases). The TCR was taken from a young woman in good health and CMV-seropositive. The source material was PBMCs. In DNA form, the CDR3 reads TGTGCCAGCAGTGAAGTAGGGGCCGGGGAGCTGTTTTTT. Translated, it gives CASSEVGAGELFF.